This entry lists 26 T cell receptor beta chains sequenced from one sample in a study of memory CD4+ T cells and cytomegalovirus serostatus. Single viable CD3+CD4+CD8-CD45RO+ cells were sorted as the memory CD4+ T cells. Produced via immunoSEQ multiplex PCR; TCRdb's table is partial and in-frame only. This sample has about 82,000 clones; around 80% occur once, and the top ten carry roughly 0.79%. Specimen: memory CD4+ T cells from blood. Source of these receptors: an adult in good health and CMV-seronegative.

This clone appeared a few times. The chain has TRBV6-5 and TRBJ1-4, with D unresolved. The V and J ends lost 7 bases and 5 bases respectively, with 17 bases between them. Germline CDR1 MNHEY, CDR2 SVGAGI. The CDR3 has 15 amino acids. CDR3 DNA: TGTGCCAGCACCAGAGGGCACAGTCAAAATGAAAAACTGTTTTTT. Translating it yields CASTRGHSQNEKLFF.

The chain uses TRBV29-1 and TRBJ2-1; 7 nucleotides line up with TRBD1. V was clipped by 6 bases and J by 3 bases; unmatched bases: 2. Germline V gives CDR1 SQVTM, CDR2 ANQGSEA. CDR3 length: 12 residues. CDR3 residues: CSVRTGYNEQFF. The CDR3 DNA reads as TGCAGCGTAAGGACAGGCTACAATGAGCAGTTCTTC.

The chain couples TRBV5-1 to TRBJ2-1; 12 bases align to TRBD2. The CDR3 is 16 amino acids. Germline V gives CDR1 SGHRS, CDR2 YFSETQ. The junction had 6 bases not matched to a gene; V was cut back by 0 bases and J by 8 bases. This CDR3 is CASSLGSSGGAHEQFF. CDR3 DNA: TGCGCCAGCAGCTTGGGGTCTAGCGGGGGGGCCCATGAGCAGTTCTTC.

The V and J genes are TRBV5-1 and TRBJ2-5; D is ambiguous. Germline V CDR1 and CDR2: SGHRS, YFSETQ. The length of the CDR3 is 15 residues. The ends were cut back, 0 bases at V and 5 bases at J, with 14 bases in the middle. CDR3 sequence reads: CASSLVGLVRETQYF. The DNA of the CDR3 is TGCGCCAGCAGCTTGGTTGGTCTAGTACGGGAGACCCAGTACTTC.

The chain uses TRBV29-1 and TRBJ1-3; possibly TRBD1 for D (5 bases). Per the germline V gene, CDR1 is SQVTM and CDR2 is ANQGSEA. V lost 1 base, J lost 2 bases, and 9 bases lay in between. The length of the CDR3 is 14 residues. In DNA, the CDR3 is TGCAGCGTTGAAGGGGGGACTACTGGAAACACCATATATTTT. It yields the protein CSVEGGTTGNTIYF.

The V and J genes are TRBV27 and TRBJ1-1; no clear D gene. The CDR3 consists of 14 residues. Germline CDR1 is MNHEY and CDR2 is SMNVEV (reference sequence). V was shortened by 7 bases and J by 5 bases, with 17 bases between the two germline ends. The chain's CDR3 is CASTPPGGRTEAFF. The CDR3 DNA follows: TGTGCCAGCACCCCACCGGGTGGGAGGACTGAAGCTTTCTTT.

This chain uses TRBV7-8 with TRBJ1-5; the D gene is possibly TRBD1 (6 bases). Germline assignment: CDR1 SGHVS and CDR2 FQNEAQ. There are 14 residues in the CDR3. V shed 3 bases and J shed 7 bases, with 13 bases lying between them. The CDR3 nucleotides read TGTGCCAGCAGCTTCGAGCGGGGGCACCAGCCCCAGCATTTT. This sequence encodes CASSFERGHQPQHF.

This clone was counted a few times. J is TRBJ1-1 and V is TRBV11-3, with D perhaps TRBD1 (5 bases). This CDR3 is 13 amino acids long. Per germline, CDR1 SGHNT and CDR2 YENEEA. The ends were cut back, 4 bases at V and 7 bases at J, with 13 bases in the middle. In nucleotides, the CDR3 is TGTGCCAGCAGCTCCGGGGGGAGGGGTGAAGCTTTCTTT. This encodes CASSSGGRGEAFF.

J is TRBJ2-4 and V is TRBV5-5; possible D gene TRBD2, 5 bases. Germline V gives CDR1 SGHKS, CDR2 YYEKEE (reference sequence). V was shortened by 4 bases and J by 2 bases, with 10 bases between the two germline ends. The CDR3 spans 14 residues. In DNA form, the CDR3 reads TGTGCCAGCAGCCCTCCCGGGACCAAAAACATTCAGTACTTC. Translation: CASSPPGTKNIQYF.

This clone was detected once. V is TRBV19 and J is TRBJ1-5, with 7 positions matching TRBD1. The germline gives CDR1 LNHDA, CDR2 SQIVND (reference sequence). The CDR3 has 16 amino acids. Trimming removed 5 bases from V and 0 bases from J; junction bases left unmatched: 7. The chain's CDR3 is CASSAGTVYSNQPQHF. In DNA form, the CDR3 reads TGTGCCAGTAGTGCTGGGACAGTTTATAGCAATCAGCCCCAGCATTTT.

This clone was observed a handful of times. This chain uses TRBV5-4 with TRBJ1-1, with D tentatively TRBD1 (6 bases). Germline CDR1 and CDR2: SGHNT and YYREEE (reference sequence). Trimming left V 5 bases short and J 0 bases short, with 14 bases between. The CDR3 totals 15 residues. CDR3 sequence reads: CASSDGGQMNTEAFF. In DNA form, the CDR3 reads TGTGCCAGCAGTGACGGGGGACAAATGAACACTGAAGCTTTCTTT.

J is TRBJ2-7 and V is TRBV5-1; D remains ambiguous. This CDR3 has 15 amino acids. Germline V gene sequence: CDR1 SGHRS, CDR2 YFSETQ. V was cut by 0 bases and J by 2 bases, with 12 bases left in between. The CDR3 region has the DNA TGCGCCAGCAGCTTGGCCGGCAGCGTGGCCTACGAGCAGTACTTC. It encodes CASSLAGSVAYEQYF.

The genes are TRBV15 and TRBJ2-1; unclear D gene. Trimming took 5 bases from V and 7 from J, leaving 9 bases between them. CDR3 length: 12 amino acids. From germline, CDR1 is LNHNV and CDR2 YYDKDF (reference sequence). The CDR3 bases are TGTGCCACCAGCGCCCTGGTGAATGAGCAGTTCTTC. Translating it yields CATSALVNEQFF.

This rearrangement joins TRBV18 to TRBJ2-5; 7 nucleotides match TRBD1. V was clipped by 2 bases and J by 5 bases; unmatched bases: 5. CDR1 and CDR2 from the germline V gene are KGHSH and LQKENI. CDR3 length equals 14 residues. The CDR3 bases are TGTGCCAGCTCACCAATGACAGGGCAGGAGACCCAGTACTTC. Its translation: CASSPMTGQETQYF.

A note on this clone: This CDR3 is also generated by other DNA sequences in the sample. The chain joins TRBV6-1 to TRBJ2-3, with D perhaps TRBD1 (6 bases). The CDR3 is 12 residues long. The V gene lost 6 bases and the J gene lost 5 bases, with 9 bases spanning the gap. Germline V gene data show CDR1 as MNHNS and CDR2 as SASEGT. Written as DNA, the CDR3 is TGTGCCAGCAGGGACAGCGAAGATACGCAGTATTTT. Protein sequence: CASRDSEDTQYF.

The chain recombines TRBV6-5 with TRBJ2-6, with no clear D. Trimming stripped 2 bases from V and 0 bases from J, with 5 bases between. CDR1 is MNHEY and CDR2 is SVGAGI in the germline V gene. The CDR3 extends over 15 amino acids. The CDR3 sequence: CASSYVSSGANVLTF. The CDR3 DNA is TGTGCCAGCAGTTACGTGTCCTCTGGGGCCAACGTCCTGACTTTC.

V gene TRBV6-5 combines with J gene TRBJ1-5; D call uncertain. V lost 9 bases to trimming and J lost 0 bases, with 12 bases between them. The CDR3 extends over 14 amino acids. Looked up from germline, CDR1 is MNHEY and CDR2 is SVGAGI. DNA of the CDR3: TGTGCCAGTCAACAACTTAATAGCAATCAGCCCCAGCATTTT. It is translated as CASQQLNSNQPQHF.

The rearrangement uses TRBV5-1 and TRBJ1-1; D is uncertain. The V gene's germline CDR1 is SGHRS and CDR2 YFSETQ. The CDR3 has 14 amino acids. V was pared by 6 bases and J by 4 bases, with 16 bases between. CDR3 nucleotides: TGCGCCAGCACCATCATCACGGGGAGCACTGAAGCTTTCTTT. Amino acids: CASTIITGSTEAFF.

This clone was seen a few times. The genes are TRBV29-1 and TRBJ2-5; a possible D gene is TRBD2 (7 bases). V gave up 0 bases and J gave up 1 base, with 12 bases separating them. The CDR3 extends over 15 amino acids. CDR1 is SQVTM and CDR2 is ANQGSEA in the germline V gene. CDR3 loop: CSVEDRGGVQETQYF. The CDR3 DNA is TGCAGCGTTGAAGATAGGGGGGGAGTCCAAGAGACCCAGTACTTC.

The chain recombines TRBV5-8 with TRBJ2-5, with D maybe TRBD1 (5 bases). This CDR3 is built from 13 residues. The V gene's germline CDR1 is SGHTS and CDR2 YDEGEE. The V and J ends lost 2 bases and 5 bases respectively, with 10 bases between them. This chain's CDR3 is CASSFQGFETQYF. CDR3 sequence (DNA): TGTGCCAGCAGCTTCCAGGGTTTCGAGACCCAGTACTTC. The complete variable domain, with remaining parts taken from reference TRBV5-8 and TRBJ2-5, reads EAGVTQSPTHLIKTRGQQATLRCSPISGHTSVYWYQQALGLGLQFLLWYDEGEERNRGNFPPRFSGRQFPNYSSELNVNALELEDSALYLCASSFQGFETQYFGPGTRLLVL.

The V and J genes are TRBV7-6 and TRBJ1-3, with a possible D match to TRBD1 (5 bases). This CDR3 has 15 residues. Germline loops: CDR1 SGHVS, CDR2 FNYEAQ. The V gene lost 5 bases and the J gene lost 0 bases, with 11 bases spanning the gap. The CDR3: CASSTAGSSGNTIYF. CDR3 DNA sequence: TGTGCCAGCAGCACGGCAGGGAGCTCTGGAAACACCATATATTTT. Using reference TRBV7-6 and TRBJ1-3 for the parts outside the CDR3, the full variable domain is GAGVSQSPRYKVTKRGQDVALRCDPISGHVSLYWYRQALGQGPEFLTYFNYEAQQDKSGLPNDRFSAERPEGSISTLTIQRTEQRDSAMYRCASSTAGSSGNTIYFGEGSWLTVV.

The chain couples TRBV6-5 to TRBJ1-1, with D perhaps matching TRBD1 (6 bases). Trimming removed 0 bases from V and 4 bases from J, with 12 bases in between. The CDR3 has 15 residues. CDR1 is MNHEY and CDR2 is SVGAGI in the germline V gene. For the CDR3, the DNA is TGTGCCAGCAGTTACTCGGGGGGCCAGGGCACTGAAGCTTTCTTT. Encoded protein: CASSYSGGQGTEAFF.

This CDR3 reads CASTWTDKASLEHQPQHF. The CDR3, as DNA: TGTGCCAGCACCTGGACGGATAAGGCCTCCTTAGAGCATCAGCCCCAGCATTTT. This chain links TRBV21-1 with TRBJ1-5. TRBV21-1 is assigned pseudogene status. The CDR3 runs 18 residues.

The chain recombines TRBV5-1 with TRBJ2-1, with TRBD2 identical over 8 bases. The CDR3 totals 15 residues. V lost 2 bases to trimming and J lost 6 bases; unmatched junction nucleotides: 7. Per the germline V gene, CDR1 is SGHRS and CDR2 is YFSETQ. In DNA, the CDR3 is TGCGCCAGCAGCTTACGGGGGGGCCAAGGCAATGAGCAGTTCTTC. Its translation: CASSLRGGQGNEQFF.

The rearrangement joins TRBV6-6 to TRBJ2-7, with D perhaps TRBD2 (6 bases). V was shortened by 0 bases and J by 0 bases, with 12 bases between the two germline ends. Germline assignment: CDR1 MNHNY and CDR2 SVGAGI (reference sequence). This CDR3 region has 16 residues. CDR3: CASSYSERVSSYEQYF. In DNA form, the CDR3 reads TGTGCCAGCAGTTACTCGGAGCGGGTGAGCTCCTACGAGCAGTACTTC.

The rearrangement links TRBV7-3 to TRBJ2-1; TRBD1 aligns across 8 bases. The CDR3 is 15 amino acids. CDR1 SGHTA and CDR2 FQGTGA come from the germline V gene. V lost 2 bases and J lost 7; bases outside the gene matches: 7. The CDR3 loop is CASSLYGQGNNEQFF. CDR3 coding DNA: TGTGCCAGCAGCTTATACGGACAGGGTAATAATGAGCAGTTCTTC.